These T cell receptor beta chains were read from a single sample in a study of CD8+ T cells in alopecia areata. The repertoire was sequenced with immunoSEQ multiplex PCR; TCRdb's copy has only in-frame clones and lacks some. The data show more than 95,000 clones, around 60% seen once. The starting material was CD4+ T cells sorted from blood, obtained at week 4, from a patient treated with tofacitinib. These receptors all stem from a human donor with alopecia areata. CDR3s include the opening cysteine and the closing phenylalanine or tryptophan. A D gene is named only where the DNA matches it firmly.

v_call,d_call,cdr3_aa
TRBV29-1,TRBD2,CSVDGGLAGKSSYNEQFF
TRBV7-2,TRBD1,CASSLATRDRGYEQYF
TRBV9,NA,CASSVMGGQGSGANVLTF
TRBV5-4,NA,CASSPMAGAKETQYF
TRBV29-1,NA,CSVEEDSPYEQYF
TRBV30,NA,CAWSSGVGNTIYF
TRBV5-1,TRBD2,CASSLGLAGAVETQYF
TRBV29-1,TRBD1,CSVDRAGYGYTF
TRBV19,NA,CASSTRASQREKLFF
TRBV7-9,NA,CASSFSGALMNTEAFF
TRBV20-1,NA,CSASIREKLFF
TRBV5-4,NA,CASSLVPGPEGETQYF
TRBV2,NA,CASSIQQAPDGGYTF
TRBV10-3,TRBD2,CASGLAGAVGEQYF
TRBV7-3,NA,CASSLYRDTEAFF
TRBV27,TRBD1,CASSFAGGDEKLFF
TRBV4-1,TRBD2,CASSQDPGGLSYEQYF
TRBV2,NA,CASNLRETQPQHF
TRBV18,TRBD1,CASSLTGQSNYGYTF
TRBV25-1,NA,CARTQGGPYNEQFF
TRBV5-1,TRBD1,CASSPSTLRGQSNTEAFF
TRBV5-1,TRBD1,CASSGSGQSYEQYF
TRBV30,TRBD2,CAWSVGTSYNEQFF
TRBV2,NA,CASSEGTLSDTQYF
TRBV7-7,TRBD2,CASSLEGLAGETQYF
TRBV4-3,NA,CASSPRYFTDTQYF
TRBV15,NA,CATSRASTDTEAFF
TRBV7-9,NA,CASSSRTSSYEQYF
TRBV7-9,TRBD2,CASSFTSGSTDTQYF
TRBV28,TRBD1,CASSQDRGHGYTF
TRBV7-2,TRBD1,CASSLIGTGGGETQYF
TRBV29-1,TRBD1,CSVETWGSTGRAYNEQFF
TRBV11-1,NA,CASSGQRVAEAFF
TRBV6-5,NA,CASSPSWVNEKLFF
TRBV20-1,NA,CSVSNTEAFF